Shown below are 20 T cell receptor beta chains from a single sample sequenced in a study of identical twins. MiXCR was run by TCRdb on the 5' RACE reads, yielding one entry per CDR3 protein. Of 200,000 to 300,000 distinct CDR3 sequences listed, 10% to 15% are singletons. A further study also used this sample, focusing on yellow fever vaccine responses in identical twins.

Material for sequencing was memory (CD45RO+) T cells sorted from blood. These receptor sequences come from a woman aged 18-29 years in good health.

The chain combines TRBV2 with TRBJ1-1; no definite D call. The germline gives CDR1 SNHLY, CDR2 FYNNEI. CDR3 length equals 13 residues. Trimming took 7 bases from V and 0 from J, leaving 9 bases between them. The CDR3 region is CASIPIMNTEAFF. CDR3 bases: TGTGCCAGCATTCCGATCATGAACACTGAAGCTTTCTTT.

This clonotype was detected ten times or more. The chain couples TRBV5-1 to TRBJ2-5; D assignment may be TRBD1 or TRBD2 (5 bases each). CDR1 and CDR2 from the germline V gene are SGHRS and YFSETQ. The length of the CDR3 is 15 residues. Trimming removed 6 bases from V and 0 bases from J, with 15 bases in between. The CDR3 reads CASNPEGRYQETQYF. The DNA of the CDR3 is TGCGCCAGCAATCCAGAGGGGCGGTACCAAGAGACCCAGTACTTC.

For the CDR3, the DNA is TGCAGCGTTCCGGGACAGGGGGCCCACGAGCAGTACTTC. It specifies CSVPGQGAHEQYF. V is TRBV29-1 and J is TRBJ2-7; 12 positions match TRBD1. The junction had 4 bases not matched to a gene; V was cut back by 5 bases and J by 5 bases. CDR3 length: 13 amino acids. Germline CDR1 reads SQVTM; CDR2 reads ANQGSEA.

The chain recombines TRBV3-1 with TRBJ1-1; D perhaps matches TRBD1 (6 bases). The V end was cut by 5 bases, the J end by 7 bases, with 11 bases between. This CDR3 comprises 12 residues. Germline CDR1 LGHDT, CDR2 YNNKEL (reference sequence). Here the CDR3 reads CASSYQGFEAFF. CDR3 in DNA: TGTGCCAGCAGCTATCAGGGGTTTGAAGCTTTCTTT.

This chain joins TRBV20-1 and TRBJ1-1, with unresolved D. The V gene's germline CDR1 is DFQATT and CDR2 SNEGSKA (reference sequence). CDR3 length: 12 residues. V was shortened by 5 bases and J by 4 bases, with 11 bases between the two germline ends. CDR3 amino acids: CSAAPGGTEAFF. The CDR3 DNA reads as TGCAGTGCTGCCCCGGGAGGCACTGAAGCTTTCTTT.

This clonotype was observed at least ten times. The V gene is TRBV12-3 or TRBV12-4, the J gene TRBJ2-7; D is unclear. The length of the CDR3 is 14 residues. V lost 1 base, J lost 3 bases, and 10 bases lay in between. The CDR3 region is CASSLGGKIYEQYF. The CDR3 DNA reads as TGTGCCAGCAGTTTAGGTGGGAAGATCTACGAGCAGTACTTC.

This clonotype was picked up a small number of times. This rearrangement joins TRBV3-1 to TRBJ2-2; D is undetermined. The CDR3 totals 15 residues. Germline V gene sequence: CDR1 LGHDT, CDR2 YNNKEL (reference sequence). The V and J ends lost 1 base and 5 bases respectively, with 11 bases between them. Written as DNA, the CDR3 is TGTGCCAGCAGCCAAGGTTACGGTGATACCGGGGAGCTGTTTTTT. Residues: CASSQGYGDTGELFF.

This clonotype has more than one count but fewer than ten. This chain joins TRBV28 and TRBJ2-2; the D gene is possibly TRBD2 (6 bases). Germline CDR1 and CDR2: MDHEN and SYDVKM. The ends were cut back, 3 bases at V and 5 bases at J, with 13 bases in the middle. This CDR3 spans 15 amino acids. The CDR3 region is CASSFYGGTTGELFF. The CDR3 DNA is TGTGCCAGCAGTTTTTATGGGGGGACGACCGGGGAGCTGTTTTTT.

This clonotype showed up just a few times. The chain carries TRBV7-9 and TRBJ2-3; 8 bases are a match to TRBD2. The CDR3 length is 16 residues. Losses at the gene ends were 3 bases for V and 3 bases for J; bases not matched to a gene: 8. Germline CDR1 and CDR2: SEHNR and FQNEAQ (reference sequence). DNA for the CDR3: TGTGCCAGCAGCTTGTACCGCGGGGGGCCGACAGATACGCAGTATTTT. Protein: CASSLYRGGPTDTQYF.

The chain couples TRBV30 to TRBJ2-5; 8 bases agree with TRBD2. CDR3 length: 15 residues. Germline CDR1 and CDR2: GTSNPN and SVGIG (reference sequence). V shed 0 bases, J shed 1 base, and the junction held 4 bases outside the gene matches. The CDR3 DNA sequence: TGTGCCTGGAGTGTGGGGGCGGGAGGCCAAGAGACCCAGTACTTC. Protein product: CAWSVGAGGQETQYF.

This clonotype was counted only a few times. The rearrangement links TRBV7-2 to TRBJ2-6; possible D gene TRBD2, 5 bases. Trimming took off 6 bases at V and 9 bases at J, with 18 bases between the two ends. This CDR3 spans 15 amino acids. Germline CDR1 and CDR2: SGHTA and FQGNSA. CDR3 in amino acids: CASSLAAPRGNVLTF. DNA for the CDR3: TGTGCCAGCAGTTTGGCAGCGCCCCGGGGCAACGTCCTGACTTTC.

This clonotype appeared a few times. The chain couples TRBV20-1 to TRBJ2-4, with a tentative D call TRBD2 (6 bases). Trimming removed 6 bases at V and 7 bases at J, with 10 bases between. The CDR3 covers 11 residues. Germline V gene data show CDR1 as DFQATT and CDR2 as SNEGSKA (reference sequence). The CDR3 DNA reads as TGCAGTGCACCAGGAGGGAACATTCAGTACTTC. Residues: CSAPGGNIQYF.

This clonotype was detected many times. The chain carries TRBV3-1 and TRBJ1-6, with TRBD1 matching 7 bases. The CDR3 totals 12 residues. Germline V gene lookup returns CDR1 LGHDT and CDR2 YNNKEL (reference sequence). V gave up 11 bases and J gave up 7 bases; unmatched junction bases: 5. CDR3: CAVGTANSPLHF. CDR3 DNA sequence: TGTGCCGTTGGGACAGCCAATTCACCCCTCCACTTT.

The chain carries TRBV6-1 and TRBJ2-6; D remains ambiguous. The germline CDR1 and CDR2 sequences are MNHNS and SASEGT. V lost 6 bases to trimming and J lost 1 base, with 13 bases between them. The CDR3 length is 16 residues. CDR3 region: CASSPRAISGANVLTF. In DNA, the CDR3 is TGTGCCAGCAGCCCACGAGCTATTTCTGGGGCCAACGTCCTGACTTTC.

The gene calls are TRBV28 and TRBJ2-1; 13 bases line up with TRBD2. Trimming cost V 5 bases and J 7 bases; bases outside gene matches: 5. Looked up from germline, CDR1 is MDHEN and CDR2 is SYDVKM. This CDR3 region has 15 residues. This chain's CDR3 is CASSTLAGGRNEQFF. The CDR3 coding sequence is TGTGCCAGCAGTACACTAGCGGGAGGGCGTAATGAGCAGTTCTTC. Drawing the rest from reference TRBV28 and TRBJ2-1, the complete variable domain is DVKVTQSSRYLVKRTGEKVFLECVQDMDHENMFWYRQDPGLGLRLIYFSYDVKMKEKGDIPEGYSVSREKKERFSLILESASTNQTSMYLCASSTLAGGRNEQFFGPGTRLTVL.

The table lists this clonotype with a count of one. V and J are TRBV20-1 and TRBJ2-1, with D possibly TRBD2 on 6 matching bases. The length of the CDR3 is 15 residues. V was cut by 4 bases and J by 2 bases, with 15 bases left in between. From germline, CDR1 is DFQATT and CDR2 SNEGSKA (reference sequence). The CDR3 region is CSATRETGPYNEQFF. The CDR3 DNA reads TGCAGTGCTACGCGGGAAACCGGCCCCTACAATGAGCAGTTCTTC.

This clonotype has just a few counts. V usage is TRBV5-6 and J usage is TRBJ1-2; 9 bases match TRBD1. Trimming removed 4 bases from V and 14 bases from J; junction bases left unmatched: 12. From germline, CDR1 is SGHDT and CDR2 YYEEEE. The CDR3 covers 13 residues. CDR3 in DNA: TGTGCCAGCAGCGGTGACAGGGGGGTGATTAATACCTTC. It specifies CASSGDRGVINTF.

This clonotype was observed many times. The chain couples TRBV29-1 to TRBJ2-3; TRBD1 might be the D (6 bases). V dropped 6 bases and J dropped 2 bases, with 15 bases sitting between them. CDR3 length equals 14 residues. Germline V gives CDR1 SQVTM, CDR2 ANQGSEA. As DNA, the CDR3 is TGCAGCGTCCGCTTTAGGACAGCCACAGATACGCAGTATTTT. This sequence encodes CSVRFRTATDTQYF.

The chain carries TRBV20-1 and TRBJ2-1; 8 nucleotides align to TRBD2. The junction had 16 bases not matched to a gene; V was cut back by 5 bases and J by 7 bases. The CDR3 has 16 residues. Germline V gives CDR1 DFQATT, CDR2 SNEGSKA (reference sequence). The CDR3 DNA sequence: TGCAGTGCTCCGATAGGGACTAGGTCCCCAAAGAATGAGCAGTTCTTC. Translation: CSAPIGTRSPKNEQFF.

CDR3 amino acids: CASTQSQAEKFF. The CDR3 region has the DNA TGTGCCAGCACCCAAAGCCAGGCAGAGAAGTTCTTC. The chain links TRBV2 to TRBJ2-1; D is undetermined. The CDR3 has 12 residues. The germline V gene has CDR1 SNHLY and CDR2 FYNNEI. Between the trimmed V and J ends, which lost 7 bases and 14 bases, there was a span of 18 bases.